One and the same sample provided the 18 T cell receptor beta chains below, sequenced in a study of blood T cell repertoires in COVID-19. Only in-frame clones appear in the TCRdb table, and some are missing; sequencing was by immunoSEQ multiplex PCR. The repertoire holds 300,000 to 450,000 clones, with roughly 91% as singletons. Sequenced material: PBMCs or T cells enriched from blood (not recorded which). These receptor sequences come from a woman younger than 30 who had recovered from COVID-19.

This clone appeared a single time. The junction shows a germline mismatch at one end, possibly a read error. This chain connects TRBV30 to TRBJ1-1; the D is unclear. The CDR3 is made up of 12 amino acids. The germline CDR1 and CDR2 sequences are GTSNPN and SVGIG (reference sequence). The CDR3 reads CVWSRLNTEAFF. The CDR3 DNA reads TGTGTCTGGAGTCGACTAAACACTGAAGCTTTCTTT.

The chain uses TRBV21-1 and TRBJ1-3. TRBV21-1 is described as a pseudogene. This CDR3 comprises 14 residues. The CDR3 nucleotides read TGTGCCAGCAGCAAAGATTCTTCTGGAAACACCATATATTTT. This codes for CASSKDSSGNTIYF.

The V and J genes are TRBV19 and TRBJ1-5; TRBD1 aligns across 9 bases. V lost 7 bases, J lost 2 bases, and 12 bases stayed unmatched. Germline V gene data show CDR1 as LNHDA and CDR2 as SQIVND (reference sequence). The CDR3 totals 17 residues. The CDR3 protein is CASTWTGTGLGNQPQHF. The CDR3 DNA sequence: TGTGCCAGTACCTGGACCGGGACAGGGCTTGGCAATCAGCCCCAGCATTTT.

The V and J genes are TRBV11-1 and TRBJ1-4; TRBD1 matches at 7 bases. V was clipped by 5 bases and J by 8 bases; unmatched bases: 8. The CDR3 has 14 residues. CDR1 SGHAT and CDR2 FQDESV come from the germline V gene (reference sequence). The CDR3 nucleotides are TGTGCCAGCAGCCTGACAGGGTCGGTGGAAAAACTGTTTTTT. Amino acid sequence: CASSLTGSVEKLFF.

The chain recombines TRBV6-5 with TRBJ1-3; tentatively, D is TRBD1 (6 bases). V was clipped by 4 bases and J by 1 base, with 14 bases between them. From germline, CDR1 is MNHEY and CDR2 SVGAGI. This CDR3 is built from 16 residues. The CDR3: CASSWGRGGSGNTIYF. The CDR3, as DNA: TGTGCCAGCAGTTGGGGGCGAGGGGGTTCTGGAAACACCATATATTTT.

The V and J genes are TRBV9 and TRBJ2-1; 8 bases map to TRBD1. CDR1 and CDR2 from the germline V gene are SGDLS and YYNGEE. The CDR3 is made up of 16 amino acids. Trimming removed 4 bases from V and 1 base from J; junction bases left unmatched: 7. The CDR3 region is CASSRLGQGSYNEQFF. The CDR3 coding sequence is TGTGCCAGCAGCAGATTAGGACAGGGATCCTACAATGAGCAGTTCTTC.

This clone has just a few counts. The rearrangement joins TRBV5-8 to TRBJ2-7; D is undetermined. The CDR3 extends over 14 amino acids. CDR1 is SGHTS and CDR2 is YDEGEE in the germline V gene. V was pared by 1 base and J by 0 bases, with 8 bases between. The CDR3 is CASSLSSSSYEQYF. The DNA for the CDR3 is TGTGCCAGCAGCTTGTCATCGAGCTCCTACGAGCAGTACTTC.

V is TRBV7-9 and J is TRBJ2-1; D call uncertain. Germline V CDR1 and CDR2: SEHNR, FQNEAQ (reference sequence). The CDR3 totals 14 residues. V was pared by 5 bases and J by 6 bases, with 14 bases between. This CDR3 reads CASSPNPRPNEQFF. The DNA for the CDR3 is TGTGCCAGCAGCCCTAATCCCCGTCCCAATGAGCAGTTCTTC.

CDR3 DNA: TGTGCCAGCAGCTCACCCGGAGAGGGAACTAATGAAAAACTGTTTTTT. It yields the protein CASSSPGEGTNEKLFF. The V and J genes are TRBV11-2 and TRBJ1-4; D is uncertain. CDR3 length: 16 amino acids. V shed 4 bases and J shed 1 base, with 13 bases lying between them. The germline gives CDR1 SGHAT, CDR2 FQNNGV.

The CDR3 nucleotides are TGCGCCAGCAGCAGAGCGGGAGGGCCAAATCAGCCCCAGCATTTT. This gives the protein CASSRAGGPNQPQHF. The rearrangement joins TRBV4-3 to TRBJ1-5; no clear D gene. Per the germline V gene, CDR1 is LGHNA and CDR2 is YSLEER. CDR3 length: 15 amino acids. V was trimmed by 5 bases and J by 4 bases, leaving 15 bases between them.

The chain combines TRBV6-5 with TRBJ1-2; no firm D call. The CDR3 runs 11 residues. Germline CDR1 reads MNHEY; CDR2 reads SVGAGI. The V and J ends lost 3 bases and 7 bases respectively, with 6 bases between them. The CDR3: CASSYTSGYTF. The CDR3 DNA reads as TGTGCCAGCAGTTATACGAGTGGCTACACCTTC.

V gene TRBV2 combines with J gene TRBJ2-5; 7 bases are a match to TRBD1. Per the germline V gene, CDR1 is SNHLY and CDR2 is FYNNEI. This CDR3 has 18 residues. Germline trimming cut 4 bases from V and 3 bases from J; bases unmatched to any gene: 17. The CDR3: CASSANGTRDSSKETQYF. DNA of the CDR3: TGTGCCAGCAGTGCCAATGGGACCCGGGACAGCTCCAAAGAGACCCAGTACTTC.

The rearrangement joins TRBV7-9 to TRBJ1-4; a possible D gene is TRBD1 (5 bases). CDR3 length: 14 residues. CDR1 and CDR2 from the germline V gene are SEHNR and FQNEAQ (reference sequence). Trimming pared 6 bases from V and 5 bases from J, leaving 13 bases between. The CDR3 sequence: CASSSRQPNEKLFF. The DNA for the CDR3 is TGTGCCAGCAGTTCGCGACAGCCGAATGAAAAACTGTTTTTT. The whole variable domain, remainder taken from reference TRBV7-9 and TRBJ1-4, is DTGVSQNPRHKITKRGQNVTFRCDPISEHNRLYWYRQTLGQGPEFLTYFQNEAQLEKSRLLSDRFSAERPKGSFSTLEIQRTEQGDSAMYLCASSSRQPNEKLFFGSGTQLSVL.

The chain joins TRBV2 to TRBJ2-7; 7 bases align to TRBD2. The CDR3 has 14 residues. J was trimmed by 4 bases and V by 6 bases; bases with no gene match: 9. Germline CDR1 and CDR2: SNHLY and FYNNEI. This chain's CDR3 is CASRSWGEGYEQYF. CDR3 coding DNA: TGTGCCAGCAGGTCGTGGGGGGAGGGATACGAGCAGTACTTC.

The chain uses TRBV6-5 and TRBJ1-1; unclear D gene. The V and J ends lost 2 bases and 3 bases respectively, with 7 bases between them. This CDR3 has 13 amino acids. Germline loops: CDR1 MNHEY, CDR2 SVGAGI. CDR3 sequence: CASSYSMDTEAFF. DNA of the CDR3: TGTGCCAGCAGTTACAGCATGGACACTGAAGCTTTCTTT.

This clone appeared a single time. The rearrangement links TRBV9 to TRBJ1-1; D might be TRBD1 (6 bases). The germline V and J ends were trimmed by 5 bases and 5 bases, with 19 bases remaining between them. The CDR3 consists of 15 residues. Germline CDR1 SGDLS, CDR2 YYNGEE. CDR3 residues: CASSPLGAARTEAFF. The CDR3 DNA is TGTGCCAGCAGTCCCCTGGGGGCCGCGAGGACTGAAGCTTTCTTT.

V is TRBV3-1 (or the pseudogene TRBV3-2) and J is TRBJ1-1; TRBD1 matches 8 bases. CDR3 length equals 15 residues. Germline CDR1 LGHDT, CDR2 YNNKEL (reference sequence). With V trimmed by 4 bases and J by 6 bases, 10 bases remained unmatched. The CDR3 sequence: CASSPFGQGRAEAFF. For the CDR3, the DNA is TGTGCCAGCAGCCCGTTCGGACAGGGAAGGGCTGAAGCTTTCTTT.

The chain links TRBV6-5 to TRBJ2-5, with TRBD2 matching 10 bases. The CDR3 has 14 residues. The germline V gene encodes CDR1 MNHEY and CDR2 SVGAGI. Trimming cost V 6 bases and J 1 base; bases outside gene matches: 2. CDR3 region: CASRVAGGQETQYF. The CDR3 DNA is TGTGCCAGCAGGGTAGCGGGGGGCCAAGAGACCCAGTACTTC.